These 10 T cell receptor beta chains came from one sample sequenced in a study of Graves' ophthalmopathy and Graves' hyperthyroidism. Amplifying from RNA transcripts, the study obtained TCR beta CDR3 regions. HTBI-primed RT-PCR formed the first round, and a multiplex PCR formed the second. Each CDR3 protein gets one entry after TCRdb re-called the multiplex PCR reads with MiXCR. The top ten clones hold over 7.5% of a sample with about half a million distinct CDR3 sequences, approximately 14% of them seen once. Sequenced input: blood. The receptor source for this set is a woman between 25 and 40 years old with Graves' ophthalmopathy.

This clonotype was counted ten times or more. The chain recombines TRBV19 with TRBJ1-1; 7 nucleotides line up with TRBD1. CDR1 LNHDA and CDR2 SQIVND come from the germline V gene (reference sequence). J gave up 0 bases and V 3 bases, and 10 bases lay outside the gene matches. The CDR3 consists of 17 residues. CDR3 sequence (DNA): TGTGCCAGTAGTATGGCCCGACAGGGACGGATGAACACTGAAGCTTTCTTT. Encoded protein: CASSMARQGRMNTEAFF.

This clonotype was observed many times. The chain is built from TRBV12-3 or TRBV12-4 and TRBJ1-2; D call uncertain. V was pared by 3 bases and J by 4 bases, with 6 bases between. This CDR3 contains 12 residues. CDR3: CASSFLPYGYTF. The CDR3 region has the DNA TGTGCCAGCAGTTTCCTCCCCTATGGCTACACCTTC.

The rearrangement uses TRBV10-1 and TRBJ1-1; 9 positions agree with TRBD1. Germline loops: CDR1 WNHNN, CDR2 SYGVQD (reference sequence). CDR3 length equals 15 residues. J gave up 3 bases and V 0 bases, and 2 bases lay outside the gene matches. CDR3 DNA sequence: TGCGCCAGCAGTGAGTCGCGGGACAGGGACACTGAAGCTTTCTTT. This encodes CASSESRDRDTEAFF.

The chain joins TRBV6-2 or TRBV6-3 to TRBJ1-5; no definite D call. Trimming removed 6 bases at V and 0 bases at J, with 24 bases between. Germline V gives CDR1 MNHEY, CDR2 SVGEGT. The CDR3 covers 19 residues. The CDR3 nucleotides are TGTGCCAGCAGCCGCGCCCTCCTGCTCCAGTTGGATAGCAATCAGCCCCAGCATTTT. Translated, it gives CASSRALLLQLDSNQPQHF.

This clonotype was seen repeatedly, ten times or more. The CDR3 is CATSREGGASYEQYF. In nucleotides, the CDR3 is TGTGCCACCAGCAGAGAAGGGGGGGCATCCTACGAGCAGTACTTC. The chain employs TRBV15 and TRBJ2-7; D may be TRBD2 (7 bases). Germline assignment: CDR1 LNHNV and CDR2 YYDKDF (reference sequence). Trimming pared 0 bases from V and 1 base from J, leaving 10 bases between. The CDR3 length is 15 residues.

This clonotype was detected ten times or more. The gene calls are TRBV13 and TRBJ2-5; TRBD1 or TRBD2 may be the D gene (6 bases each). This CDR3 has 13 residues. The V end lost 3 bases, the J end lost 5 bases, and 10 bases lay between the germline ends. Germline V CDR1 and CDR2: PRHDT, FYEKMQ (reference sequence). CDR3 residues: CASSFRRGETQYF. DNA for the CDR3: TGTGCCAGCAGCTTCCGGAGGGGGGAGACCCAGTACTTC.

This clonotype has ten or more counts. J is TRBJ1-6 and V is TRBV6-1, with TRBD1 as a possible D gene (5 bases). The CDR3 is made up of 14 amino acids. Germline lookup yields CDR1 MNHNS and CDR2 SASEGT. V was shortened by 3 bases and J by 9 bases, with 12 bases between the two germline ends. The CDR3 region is CASSESDSPSPLHF. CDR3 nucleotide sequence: TGTGCCAGCAGTGAGAGCGACAGCCCTTCACCCCTCCACTTT.

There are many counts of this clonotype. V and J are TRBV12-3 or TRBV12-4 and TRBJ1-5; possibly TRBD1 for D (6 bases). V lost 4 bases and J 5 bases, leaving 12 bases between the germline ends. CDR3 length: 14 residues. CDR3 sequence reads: CASSSNRVHQPQHF. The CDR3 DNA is TGTGCCAGCAGTTCCAACAGGGTGCATCAGCCCCAGCATTTT.

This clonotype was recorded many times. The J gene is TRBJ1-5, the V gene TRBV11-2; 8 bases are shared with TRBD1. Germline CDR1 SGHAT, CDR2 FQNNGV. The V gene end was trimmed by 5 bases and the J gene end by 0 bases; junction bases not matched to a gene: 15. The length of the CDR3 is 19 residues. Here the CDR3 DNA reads TGTGCCAGCAGCAGACAGGGGCGTCGCGGGAGGTATAGCAATCAGCCCCAGCATTTT. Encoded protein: CASSRQGRRGRYSNQPQHF.

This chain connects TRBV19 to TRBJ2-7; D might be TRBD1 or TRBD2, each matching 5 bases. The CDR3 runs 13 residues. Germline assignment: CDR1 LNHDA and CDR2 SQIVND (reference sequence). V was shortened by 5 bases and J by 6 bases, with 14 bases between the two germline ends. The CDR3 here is CASSPRDGAEQYF. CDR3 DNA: TGTGCCAGTAGTCCTCGAGACGGGGCCGAGCAGTACTTC.